This T cell receptor beta chain was identified during a study of tumor-infiltrating lymphocytes in primary liver carcinoma. Broader study findings: Relative to tumor region pairs, the tumor-adjacent and tumor-blood pairs showed overlap that was lower. With p = 0.039, the top-250-clone fraction in tumors significantly exceeded that in blood.

The researchers produced TCR beta cDNA from approximately 550 ng total RNA with a constant-region primer. Three nested multiplex PCR rounds of slightly modified ARM-PCR generated TCR beta libraries. TRBV1-TRBV30 forward primers and a C-beta reverse primer were used in the first two PCR rounds, which each ran for approximately 9 cycles. TCRdb re-derived calls from the multiplex PCR reads in MiXCR, one entry per CDR3 protein. The sample contains fewer than 350,000 distinct CDR3 sequences, about 65% of which appear only once. CDR1 and CDR2 from the germline V gene are MNHEY and SVGEGT. The V end was cut by 5 bases, the J end by 7 bases, with 18 bases between. CDR3 length: 15 amino acids. Germline DNA was also extracted, while the blood RNA originated from unsorted whole blood. Collection of roughly 4 milliliters of peripheral blood took place before surgery. As regards this clonotype: Its matching antigen is unknown.

V and J are TRBV6-2 or TRBV6-3 and TRBJ1-3, with D unclear. The source is a man between 40 and 49 years old with primary liver carcinoma and hepatitis B virus infection. Sequenced material: peripheral blood. The CDR3 protein is CASSTLGRGWNTIYF. In DNA form, the CDR3 reads TGTGCCAGCAGTACCCTAGGACGGGGTTGGAACACCATATATTTT.